One and the same sample provided the 11 T cell receptor beta chains below, sequenced in a study of blood T cell repertoires in COVID-19. Here immunoSEQ multiplex PCR was the method, and the copy in TCRdb shows in-frame clones only, minus some. The data contain 110,000 or so clones, 70% to 80% of them singletons. What was sequenced was peripheral blood. The receptors derive from a man aged 50-60 years with acute or convalescent COVID-19.

CDR3: CASSLLNTEAFF. The CDR3 nucleotides read TGTGCCAGCAGTTTACTTAACACTGAAGCTTTCTTT. The rearrangement uses TRBV28 and TRBJ1-1; D is ambiguous. The V and J ends lost 2 bases and 2 bases respectively, with 3 bases between them. The CDR3 covers 12 residues. Germline CDR1 is MDHEN and CDR2 is SYDVKM.

V usage is TRBV29-1 and J usage is TRBJ2-3; tentatively, D is TRBD1 (6 bases). The V gene's germline CDR1 is SQVTM and CDR2 ANQGSEA. There are 15 residues in the CDR3. Deletions cut 4 bases from V and 0 bases from J, with 14 bases between. CDR3 loop: CSVVNQGPSTDTQYF. The CDR3 coding sequence is TGCAGCGTTGTCAATCAGGGGCCCAGCACAGATACGCAGTATTTT.

This clone was found once. Its ends do not fully match the called genes, so a read error is possible. The chain couples TRBV20-1 to TRBJ2-1; TRBD1 aligns across 7 bases. The CDR3 consists of 13 residues. Germline V gene lookup returns CDR1 DFQATT and CDR2 SNEGSKA (reference sequence). The CDR3 DNA is TGCAGTACTAGTGGGACAGCCTACAATGAGCAGTTCTTC. Translated: CSTSGTAYNEQFF.

CDR3 loop: CASSSYKSTGRASNYGYTF. CDR3 in DNA: TGTGCCAGCAGCAGTTATAAAAGTACTGGCAGGGCAAGTAACTATGGCTACACCTTC. The chain combines TRBV11-2 with TRBJ1-2; D is possibly TRBD1 (5 bases). The V gene's germline CDR1 is SGHAT and CDR2 FQNNGV. The CDR3 contains 19 residues. V gave up 5 bases and J gave up 1 base, with 26 bases separating them. Based on the CDR3 plus reference TRBV11-2 and TRBJ1-2, the full variable domain is EAGVAQSPRYKIIEKRQSVAFWCNPISGHATLYWYQQILGQGPKLLIQFQNNGVVDDSQLPKDRFSAERLKGVDSTLKIQPAKLEDSAVYLCASSSYKSTGRASNYGYTFGSGTRLTVV.

This chain connects TRBV7-3 to TRBJ1-1, with a tentative D call TRBD1 (5 bases). The germline V gene has CDR1 SGHTA and CDR2 FQGTGA. Trimming took 2 bases from V and 1 from J, leaving 14 bases between them. The length of the CDR3 is 16 residues. The CDR3 coding sequence is TGTGCCAGCAGCTTACTACCGATAGGGGCGAACACTGAAGCTTTCTTT. It yields the protein CASSLLPIGANTEAFF.

The rearrangement links TRBV29-1 to TRBJ2-7, with TRBD2 identical over 8 bases. Trimming cost V 2 bases and J 4 bases; bases outside gene matches: 10. CDR1 SQVTM and CDR2 ANQGSEA come from the germline V gene. CDR3 size: 15 residues. This CDR3 is CSVELAGSELYEQYF. The DNA of the CDR3 is TGCAGCGTTGAACTAGCGGGTTCGGAACTATACGAGCAGTACTTC.

The J gene is TRBJ2-3, the V gene TRBV28, with 13 nucleotides matching TRBD2. The V gene's germline CDR1 is MDHEN and CDR2 SYDVKM. The CDR3 consists of 16 residues. Trimming removed 8 bases from V and 3 bases from J; junction bases left unmatched: 8. The CDR3 DNA is TGTGCCAGCGAGACTAGCGGGAGGACCCGAACAGATACGCAGTATTTT. Its protein is CASETSGRTRTDTQYF.

The chain uses TRBV6-1 and TRBJ2-7, with TRBD1 matching 10 bases. CDR3 size: 14 residues. CDR1 and CDR2 from the germline V gene are MNHNS and SASEGT. V was clipped by 3 bases and J by 7 bases; unmatched bases: 6. This chain's CDR3 is CASSERDRGGEQYF. The CDR3 DNA follows: TGTGCCAGCAGTGAGAGGGACAGGGGCGGGGAGCAGTACTTC.

The chain's CDR3 is CASSFNGGYGYTF. The CDR3 region has the DNA TGTGCCAGCAGCTTCAACGGGGGGTATGGCTACACCTTC. The rearrangement links TRBV11-2 to TRBJ1-2, with D possibly TRBD1 on 5 matching bases. V was trimmed by 3 bases and J by 5 bases, leaving 10 bases between them. Germline V CDR1 and CDR2: SGHAT, FQNNGV. There are 13 residues in the CDR3.

CDR3 in DNA: TGCGCCAGCAGCCAAGGAACAGGACGCTACGAGCAGTACTTC. Encoded protein: CASSQGTGRYEQYF. The V gene is TRBV4-1, the J gene TRBJ2-7; possible D gene TRBD1, 5 bases. V was trimmed by 1 base and J by 3 bases, leaving 10 bases between them. The germline V gene encodes CDR1 MGHRA and CDR2 YSYEKL. The CDR3 consists of 14 residues.

The sample holds a few counts of this clone. The V and J genes are TRBV5-5 and TRBJ1-2; 7 bases are shared with TRBD1. Germline V gives CDR1 SGHKS, CDR2 YYEKEE (reference sequence). The CDR3 is 15 residues long. Trimming cost V 2 bases and J 7 bases; bases outside gene matches: 11. The CDR3 sequence is CASSLAGAGQFGYTF. CDR3 bases: TGTGCCAGCAGCTTAGCCGGGGCGGGACAGTTTGGCTACACCTTC.